This is a list of T cell receptor beta chains from one sample in a study of T cell changes during pregnancy in multiple sclerosis. Here immunoSEQ multiplex PCR was the method, and the copy in TCRdb shows in-frame clones only, minus some. The sample shows around 30,000 clones, under 90% of them seen only once. Sample: CD8+ T cells from peripheral blood mononuclear cells, taken after pregnancy. The receptors come from a female donor with multiple sclerosis, enrolled in a pregnancy study. Both conserved end residues are part of each CDR3. A D gene is named only where the DNA matches it firmly. Only some rows state a clone size, as once, few, many or a class for expanded clones.

14 TRBJ1-2 - - TRBV6-5 TGTGCCAGCAGTTACGAGGGACTCGGCTATGGCTACACCTTC CASSYEGLGYGYTF
18 TRBJ1-1 TRBD1 - TRBV7-9 TGTGCCAGCAGCTCCCAATCCGGGACAGGGGTACTCTTCACTGAAGCTTTCTTT CASSSQSGTGVLFTEAFF
16 TRBJ2-1 TRBD2 - TRBV28 TGTGCCAGCAGTTTAGTAGCGGGGGGCCCCTACAATGAGCAGTTCTTC CASSLVAGGPYNEQFF
15 TRBJ2-2 - - TRBV11-2 TGTGCCAGCAGCTTACTCAGTCCCCCCTCCGGGGAGCTGTTTTTT CASSLLSPPSGELFF
14 TRBJ1-5 - - TRBV27 TGTGCCAGCAGCCCTATCGGGGGCAATCAGCCCCAGCATTTT CASSPIGGNQPQHF
12 TRBJ1-1 - - TRBV21-1 TGTGCCAGCAGCTGCGTAAACACTGAAGCTTTCTTT CASSCVNTEAFF
12 TRBJ1-2 - few TRBV19 TGTGCCACCTTGACAGGAGACTATGGCTACACCTTC CATLTGDYGYTF
15 TRBJ2-2 TRBD2 - TRBV2 TGTGCCAGCAGGGAACCGGGACTAGACGCCGGGGAGCTGTTTTTT CASREPGLDAGELFF
13 TRBJ2-7 - - TRBV5-4 TGTGCCACCTCAAGGGGTTTAGTCTACGAGCAGTACTTC CATSRGLVYEQYF
14 TRBJ1-1 - - TRBV27 TGTGCCAGCAGTTTAGCCAGGGTTAACACTGAAGCTTTCTTT CASSLARVNTEAFF
17 TRBJ1-1 TRBD1 - TRBV9 TGTGCCAGCGCGAGGGGGACAGGGTTACCAGGGAACACTGAAGCTTTCTTT CASARGTGLPGNTEAFF
14 TRBJ2-2 TRBD1 - TRBV19 TGTGCCAGTAGGGACAGGGCTGACACCGGGGAGCTGTTTTTT CASRDRADTGELFF
13 TRBJ1-2 - medium-sized TRBV19 TGTGCCAGTAGTATCGCAGGGGACTATGGCTACACCTTC CASSIAGDYGYTF
14 TRBJ2-7 TRBD1 - TRBV9 TGTGCCAGCAGTAATCCGGGACAGGGGCCCGAGCAGTACTTC CASSNPGQGPEQYF
16 TRBJ2-6 - - TRBV13 TGTGCCAGCAGCTTAGGGCTGGGGACAGGGGCCAACGTCCTGACTTTC CASSLGLGTGANVLTF
14 TRBJ1-2 - - TRBV2 TGTGCCAGCAGTGAGGACACATCTAACTATGGCTACACCTTC CASSEDTSNYGYTF
14 TRBJ2-7 TRBD1 once TRBV13 TGTGCCAGCAGCCGGACAGGGGAGTTTGACGAGCAGTACTTC CASSRTGEFDEQYF
16 TRBJ1-5 TRBD1 - TRBV19 TGTGCCAGTAGTATAGTTCCGGGACAGACCCATCAGCCCCAGCATTTT CASSIVPGQTHQPQHF
13 TRBJ1-5 - - TRBV30 TGTGCCTGGAGTGTGGACAGCGATCAGCCCCAGCATTTT CAWSVDSDQPQHF
15 TRBJ1-3 - - TRBV11-2 TGTGCCAGCAGCTTAGACGGTCGTGCCGGAAACACCATATATTTT CASSLDGRAGNTIYF